This T cell receptor beta chain is from a study of T cells in Graves' hyperthyroidism and ophthalmopathy. The source material, RNA transcripts, was used to amplify TCR beta CDR3 regions. Primed by the HTBI set, a first-round RT-PCR was run on the TCR CDR3. TCRdb re-called the multiplex PCR reads through MiXCR, storing one row per CDR3 protein. Of about 710,000 distinct CDR3 sequences detected, 16% appear once; the ten largest clones hold roughly 8%. Looked up from germline, CDR1 is MDHEN and CDR2 is SYDVKM. The length of the CDR3 is 15 residues. V gave up 7 bases and J gave up 3 bases, with 18 bases separating them. The sample holds many counts of this clonotype.

The receptor was derived from a man aged 18 to 30 with Graves' hyperthyroidism. Sequencing used blood. The chain links TRBV28 to TRBJ2-5; D might be TRBD1 or TRBD2, each matching 5 bases. CDR3 region: CASTHLGGSEETQYF. The CDR3 region has the DNA TGTGCCAGCACCCACCTTGGGGGTAGTGAAGAGACCCAGTACTTC.